The rows below give T cell receptor beta chains drawn from one sample of a study of T cell changes during pregnancy in multiple sclerosis. Assay: immunoSEQ multiplex PCR; the TCRdb copy retains only in-frame clones and omits some. The sample yields about 18,000 clones, more than 75% seen once. The sample consisted of CD8+ T cells from peripheral blood mononuclear cells, taken after pregnancy. The receptors shown here come from a female donor with multiple sclerosis, enrolled in a pregnancy study. CDR3s include the opening cysteine and the closing phenylalanine or tryptophan. D genes are given only for firm matches. Some rows have no size entry. The others give once, few or many, or a class for an expanded clone.

clone size	V gene	D gene	J gene	CDR3 DNA	CDR3 protein
-	TRBV10-3	-	TRBJ1-1	TGTGCCATCAGTGACAAAGGGGCAATTAAGACTGAAGCTTTCTTT	CAISDKGAIKTEAFF
-	TRBV6-6	-	TRBJ2-5	TGTGCCAGCGGGGACTCGCAAGAGACCCAGTACTTC	CASGDSQETQYF
-	TRBV27	TRBD1	TRBJ1-1	TGTGCCAGCAGTCCAAAGACAGGGGAAGCTTTCTTT	CASSPKTGEAFF
-	TRBV6-1	-	TRBJ2-1	TGTGCCAGCAGTGAAGAAGGGGGGGGGCCTCATGAGCAGTTCTTC	CASSEEGGGPHEQFF
-	TRBV4-1	TRBD1	TRBJ2-7	TGCGCCAGCAGCCAAGGACAGGGGGGTGAGCAGTACTTC	CASSQGQGGEQYF
once	TRBV2	-	TRBJ2-2	TGTGCCAGCAGTGATTTGGGGCCCGGGGAGCTGTTTTTT	CASSDLGPGELFF
once	TRBV27	TRBD2	TRBJ2-1	TGTGCCAGCAGTTTTTTTCTAGCGGGAGCCCACAATGAGCAGTTCTTC	CASSFFLAGAHNEQFF
-	TRBV15	TRBD2	TRBJ2-1	TGTGCCACCAGCCTGACTAGCGGGGATGAGCAGTTCTTC	CATSLTSGDEQFF
-	TRBV10-3	TRBD1	TRBJ2-5	TGTGCCATCAGTGAGTCGTGGACAGGGGGCGAGACCCAGTACTTC	CAISESWTGGETQYF
-	TRBV6-1	TRBD1	TRBJ1-4	TGTGCCAGCACCGAATACACAGGGGGCGGTGAAAAACTGTTTTTT	CASTEYTGGGEKLFF
once	TRBV10-3	-	TRBJ2-3	TGTGCTATAGGGGACACAGATACGCAGTATTTT	CAIGDTDTQYF
-	TRBV27	-	TRBJ2-7	TGTGCCAGCAGTTTAATCCCACGGGGCTACGAGCAGTACTTC	CASSLIPRGYEQYF
-	TRBV4-1	TRBD1	TRBJ2-7	TGCGCCAGCAGCCAAGAGGAAGGGACAGGGGGGTACGAGCAGTACTTC	CASSQEEGTGGYEQYF
once	TRBV19	-	TRBJ2-2	TGTGCCAGTACCATAGGGGTCTCCTTGAACACCGGGGAGCTGTTTTTT	CASTIGVSLNTGELFF
few	TRBV27	TRBD1	TRBJ1-5	TGTGCCAGCAGTTCGGCGGGACAGGGGGCGAGTCAGCCCCAGCATTTT	CASSSAGQGASQPQHF
-	TRBV6-6	TRBD1	TRBJ2-5	TGTGCCAGCAGTTACGTCCCCGGACAGGGAAAAGAGACCCAGTACTTC	CASSYVPGQGKETQYF
-	TRBV7-8	TRBD1	TRBJ2-3	TGTGCCAGCAGCTTATGGTTGGACAGGACGTTGGATACGCAGTATTTT	CASSLWLDRTLDTQYF
-	TRBV6-5	TRBD1	TRBJ1-2	TGTGCCAGCAGTGCTGGGGACAGGGAGGCCTATGGCCACACCTTC	CASSAGDREAYGHTF
-	TRBV6-1	TRBD2	TRBJ2-5	TGTGCCAGCAGTGAAGGTAGCGGGGGCCCCGAGACCCAGTACTTC	CASSEGSGGPETQYF
-	TRBV7-6	TRBD2	TRBJ2-5	TGTGCCAGCAGCTTGATAATTCGCGGGGGCCAAGAGACCCAGTACTTC	CASSLIIRGGQETQYF
-	TRBV4-3	-	TRBJ1-3	TGCGCCAGCAGCCATACATCAGGTGGAAACACCATATATTTT	CASSHTSGGNTIYF
once	TRBV15	-	TRBJ2-2	TGTGCCACCAGCATACAGTACGGGGAGCTGTTTTTT	CATSIQYGELFF
-	TRBV2	TRBD1	TRBJ2-3	TGTGCCAGCAGTGCAAACAGGGGAGATACGCAGTATTTT	CASSANRGDTQYF
-	TRBV6-1	TRBD2	TRBJ2-5	TGTGCCAGCAGTGAATTCGGGGGGGGCTTGGAGACCCAGTACTTC	CASSEFGGGLETQYF
-	TRBV27	TRBD2	TRBJ2-1	TGTGCCAGCAGTCCAACTAGCGCAAGCTCCTACAATGAGCAGTTCTTC	CASSPTSASSYNEQFF
-	TRBV7-4	-	TRBJ1-2	TGTGCCAGCAGCTTAGAACCCCAGGGCCCCCACACACCTAGCTATGGCTACACCTTC	CASSLEPQGPHTPSYGYTF
once	TRBV5-4	-	TRBJ1-1	TGTGCCAGCAGCCCGACACCGAACACTGAAGCTTTCTTT	CASSPTPNTEAFF
-	TRBV13	-	TRBJ1-6	TGTGCCAGCAGCTTAGGGACAGGTACCATAGGAGGTACCTATAATTCACCCCTCCACTTT	CASSLGTGTIGGTYNSPLHF
-	TRBV5-6	-	TRBJ1-2	TGTGCCTCCCAACAGGGCAACTATGGCTACACCTTC	CASQQGNYGYTF
-	TRBV27	-	TRBJ2-2	TGTGCCAGCAGTGTACAGGGAGGGGAGCTGTTTTTT	CASSVQGGELFF
-	TRBV7-8	TRBD1	TRBJ2-7	TGTGCCAGCAGCCTATCCGGGACAGGGGAGCCCGAGCAGTACTTC	CASSLSGTGEPEQYF
-	TRBV7-3	-	TRBJ2-3	TGTGCCAGCAGCTCCCCGGGATCGAATACGCAGTATTTT	CASSSPGSNTQYF
-	TRBV9	TRBD1	TRBJ1-1	TGTGCCAGGGAACTGGGGACAGTGAACACTGAAGCTTTCTTT	CARELGTVNTEAFF
-	TRBV18	-	TRBJ1-2	TGTGCCAGCTCCCCCCTAGTTCGTTGGGGCCATGGCTACACCTTC	CASSPLVRWGHGYTF
-	TRBV19	TRBD2	TRBJ2-7	TGTGCCAGTAGCGTAGCGGGGGTAGGGACCGAGCAGTACTTC	CASSVAGVGTEQYF
-	TRBV30	-	TRBJ2-7	TGTGCCTGGAGTAGTAGCGACGAGCAGTACTTC	CAWSSSDEQYF
-	TRBV2	TRBD1	TRBJ1-5	TGTGCCAGCAAGGGGACAGGGGGTACGGAGCAGCCCCAGCATTTT	CASKGTGGTEQPQHF
-	TRBV6-4	-	TRBJ2-1	TGTGCCAGCAGTGACTCGAGGGCAGGGGAGTACAATGAGCAGTTCTTC	CASSDSRAGEYNEQFF
-	TRBV29-1	TRBD1	TRBJ1-1	TGCAGCGTTGGTGACAGGGGTTACACTGAAGCTTTCTTT	CSVGDRGYTEAFF
-	TRBV11-2	-	TRBJ1-1	TGTGCCAGCAGCTTATTCCGGGAGGGAAGGAAAGCTTTCTTT	CASSLFREGRKAFF
-	TRBV7-2	-	TRBJ1-5	TGTGCCAGCAGCTTAGCCCCCCTGTTAGATCAGCCCCAGCATTTT	CASSLAPLLDQPQHF
-	TRBV4-2	TRBD1	TRBJ1-5	TGTGCCAGCAGCCAAGGGGGACAGAATAGCAATCAGCCCCAGCATTTT	CASSQGGQNSNQPQHF
-	TRBV5-6	-	TRBJ1-4	TGTGCCAGCAGCTTGCCAGGGGAGGAAAAACTGTTTTTT	CASSLPGEEKLFF
-	TRBV27	TRBD2	TRBJ2-5	TGTGCCAGCAGTTTAATGGCGGGGGGGACCCAGTACTTC	CASSLMAGGTQYF
-	TRBV2	-	TRBJ1-3	TGTGCCAGCAGTGACTTCCGGTCAACTGGAAACACCATATATTTT	CASSDFRSTGNTIYF
-	TRBV12-5	-	TRBJ1-1	TGTGCTAGTGCCCAAGGGGTGACTGAAGCTTTCTTT	CASAQGVTEAFF
-	TRBV4-3	-	TRBJ2-7	TGCGCCAGCAGCCAAGATTACGGGGGCGAGCAGTACTTC	CASSQDYGGEQYF
-	TRBV7-9	-	TRBJ1-1	TGTGCCAGCAGCTTTACTAACCCCGGGGACACTGAAGCTTTCTTT	CASSFTNPGDTEAFF
-	TRBV7-2	TRBD1	TRBJ1-1	TGTGCCAGCAGCCTCCGACAGGGGGTCCGAACTGAAGCTTTCTTT	CASSLRQGVRTEAFF